This T cell receptor beta chain is drawn from a study of a mutant IDH1 vaccine in newly diagnosed glioma. Study-level background: Investigators started vaccination 4-6 weeks after radiotherapy alone, or with temozolomide cycles.

Time point here: week 23, last vaccination. One vaccine dose held 300 ug of mutant IDH1 20-mer peptide and came with topical imiquimod. Clones were read by immunoSEQ multiplex PCR, and TCRdb kept only the in-frame ones, dropping some. The sample holds about 20,000 clones, around 80% seen once. Germline V CDR1 and CDR2: MGHRA, YSYEKL. The trim removed 0 bases at V and 9 bases at J, leaving 8 bases unmatched. This CDR3 is 16 amino acids long. A remark on this clone: Its antigen is currently unknown.

Study results and limitations: Top peripheral T cell clonotype shifts appeared unrelated to pseudoprogression. Immune responses induced by vaccination arose in 93.3% of the patients.

This specimen consisted of PBMCs, obtained from a glioma patient whose treatment included an IDH1 peptide vaccine. This rearrangement joins TRBV4-1 to TRBJ1-5; 10 bases are shared with TRBD1. The receptor's source is a man between 25 and 39 years old with glioma. The CDR3 DNA reads as TGCGCCAGCAGCCAAGACCCGGACAGGGGGTATGGGCCCCAGCATTTT. Translation gives CASSQDPDRGYGPQHF.